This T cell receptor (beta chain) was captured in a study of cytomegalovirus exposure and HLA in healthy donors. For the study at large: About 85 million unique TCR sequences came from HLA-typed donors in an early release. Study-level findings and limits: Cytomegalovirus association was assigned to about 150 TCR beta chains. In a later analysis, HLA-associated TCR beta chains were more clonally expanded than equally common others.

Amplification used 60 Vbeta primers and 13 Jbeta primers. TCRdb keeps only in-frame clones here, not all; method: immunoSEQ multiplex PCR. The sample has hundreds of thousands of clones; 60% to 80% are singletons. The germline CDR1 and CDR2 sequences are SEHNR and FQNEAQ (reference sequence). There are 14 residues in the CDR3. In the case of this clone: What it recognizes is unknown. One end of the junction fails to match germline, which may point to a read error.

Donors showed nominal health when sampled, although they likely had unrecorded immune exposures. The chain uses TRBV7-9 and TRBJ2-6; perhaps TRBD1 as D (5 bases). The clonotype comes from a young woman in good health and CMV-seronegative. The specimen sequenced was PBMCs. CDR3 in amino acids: CASSFLSGANVLNF. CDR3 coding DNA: TGTGCCAGCAGCTTTCTCTCTGGGGCCAACGTCCTGAATTTC.